The rows below give T cell receptor beta chains drawn from one sample of a study of cytomegalovirus exposure and HLA in healthy donors. Here immunoSEQ multiplex PCR was the method, and the copy in TCRdb shows in-frame clones only, minus some. The table records fewer than 350,000 clones, about 90% of them present only once. Sequenced: PBMCs. These receptors were collected from a woman aged 18-29 years in good health and CMV-seronegative. The CDR3 runs from the conserved cysteine through the conserved F or W. Fields, in order: V gene, J gene, clone size, D gene, CDR3 DNA, CDR3 protein. A D gene is named only where the DNA matches it firmly. Clone size appears in some rows only: once, few, many, or a class for an expanded clone.

TRBV5-1	TRBJ2-1	.	.	TGCGCCAGCAGCTTGGGGGACTCTCACAATGAGCAGTTCTTC	CASSLGDSHNEQFF
TRBV20-1	TRBJ2-1	.	.	TGCAGTGCGGCGAATGAGGTTGAGCAGTTCTTC	CSAANEVEQFF
TRBV27	TRBJ2-1	once	TRBD2	TGTGCCAGCAGTTTATTGGCGGGGGGTACCGGCCCGCATGAGCAGTTCTTC	CASSLLAGGTGPHEQFF
TRBV11-1	TRBJ2-2	.	TRBD1	TGTGCCAGCAGCGGGGACAGGGCCACCGGGGAGCTGTTTTTT	CASSGDRATGELFF
TRBV7-9	TRBJ2-2	.	.	TGTTCCAGCAGTAGCGAGGTAGTCAAAAGCACCGGGGAGCTGTTTTTT	CSSSSEVVKSTGELFF
TRBV7-9	TRBJ2-7	.	TRBD1	TGTGCCAGCAGCTCTACAGGGGACCCTTCCTACGAGCAGTACTTC	CASSSTGDPSYEQYF
TRBV9	TRBJ1-2	few	.	TGTGCCAGCAGCGCCGCGTGGGGAGGTGGATTAGCTAACTATGGCTACACCTTC	CASSAAWGGGLANYGYTF
TRBV10-2	TRBJ2-1	.	TRBD2	TGCGCCAGCAGTGAGTGGGGGGAAGCAGCAGCGGGGAGCTCCTACAATGAGCAGTTCTTC	CASSEWGEAAAGSSYNEQFF
TRBV25-1	TRBJ1-3	few	.	TGTGCCACCAGTGGCGGGGACACCATATATTTT	CATSGGDTIYF
TRBV2	TRBJ2-1	few	.	TGTGCCAGCACCGAGGGTGGGGAGCAGTTCTTC	CASTEGGEQFF
TRBV2	TRBJ1-2	once	.	TGTGCCAGCAGTGAACGAGGGATTGAGACGAGAGGTGGCTACACCTTC	CASSERGIETRGGYTF
TRBV5-4	TRBJ2-7	once	TRBD1	TGTGCCAGCAGCTTGCCAAGGACAGGGGGCCTCTACGAGCAGTACTTC	CASSLPRTGGLYEQYF
TRBV19	TRBJ1-3	.	TRBD1	TGTGCCAGTAGTATTGGGACAGGGTTTGGGAACACCATATATTTT	CASSIGTGFGNTIYF
TRBV12-5	TRBJ2-7	.	TRBD1	TGTGCTAGTGGTTTGACCCCGGGACAGCCCAGCCGCTACGAGCAGTACTTC	CASGLTPGQPSRYEQYF
TRBV15	TRBJ2-5	.	TRBD2	TGTGCCACCAGCAGAGAGGGCGGGGGGGGGAAGACCCAGTACTTC	CATSREGGGGKTQYF
TRBV2	TRBJ2-7	once	.	TGTGCCAGCGACGACAGATCTGACGAGCAGTACTTC	CASDDRSDEQYF
TRBV11-3	TRBJ2-5	once	TRBD2	TGTGCCAGCAGCTTAGGGCGGGGGGCAGGAGAGACCCAGTACTTC	CASSLGRGAGETQYF
TRBV25-1	TRBJ2-2	.	TRBD1	TGTGCCAGCAGTGATCTGGGACAGATAGGCACCGGGGAGCTGTTTTTT	CASSDLGQIGTGELFF
TRBV27	TRBJ1-1	.	.	TGTGCCAGCAGTTTATCGGGGGGGTACACTGAAGCTTTCTTT	CASSLSGGYTEAFF
TRBV19	TRBJ2-3	.	TRBD1	TGTGCCAGTAGTATGAGGGACAGGGGCACAGATACGCAGTATTTT	CASSMRDRGTDTQYF
TRBV5-1	TRBJ2-1	.	.	TGCGCCAGCAGCCCAGACAGTTCCCCCTACAATGAGCAGTTCTTC	CASSPDSSPYNEQFF
TRBV5-1	TRBJ1-3	.	.	TGCGCCAGCAGCTTGGTGCTGTCCGGCTCTGGAAACACCATATATTTT	CASSLVLSGSGNTIYF
TRBV12-5	TRBJ1-4	.	TRBD1	TGTGCTAGTGGTGCACTAACCGGGACAGCTAATGAAAAACTGTTTTTT	CASGALTGTANEKLFF
TRBV7-9	TRBJ1-2	.	TRBD1	TGTGCCAGCAGCTCAAAAGACAGGGGGCGTCGGGGCTACACCTTC	CASSSKDRGRRGYTF
TRBV5-1	TRBJ2-7	.	.	TGCGCCAGCAGCTTGGCAGGATCCTACGAGCAGTACTTC	CASSLAGSYEQYF
TRBV7-9	TRBJ2-2	.	TRBD2	TGTGCCAGCAGCTCTAAGGGACTAGCGGTGGGGACCGGGGAGCTGTTTTTT	CASSSKGLAVGTGELFF
TRBV7-9	TRBJ1-1	.	.	TGTGCCAGCAGCTTTGTGTCCGGGTTTACTGAAGCTTTCTTT	CASSFVSGFTEAFF
TRBV13	TRBJ2-5	few	.	TGTGCCAGCAGCTTAATGGGGGCAGAGACCCAGTACTTC	CASSLMGAETQYF
TRBV5-1	TRBJ1-2	.	.	TGCGCCAGCAGCTTACGGGGAGACTATGGCTACACCTTC	CASSLRGDYGYTF
TRBV2	TRBJ2-7	.	TRBD2	TGTGCCAGCAGTGAAAGCGGGGTCGGTGACGAGCAGTACTTC	CASSESGVGDEQYF
TRBV11-2	TRBJ1-4	once	.	TGTGCCAGCCCAGTCCTCGATGGAACTAATGAAAAACTGTTTTTT	CASPVLDGTNEKLFF
TRBV7-6	TRBJ1-1	.	.	TGTGCCAGCAGCTTAGTCCCAGGGAACATGAACACTGAAGCTTTCTTT	CASSLVPGNMNTEAFF
TRBV2	TRBJ2-2	.	TRBD1	TGTGCCAGCAGTACCGGGACAGGATTCAACACCGGGGAGCTGTTTTTT	CASSTGTGFNTGELFF